This TCR beta chain emerged from a study of response to subunit inactivated influenza vaccine. In its sample, this clonotype was seen a few times. Its antigen remains unknown. TCRdb re-analysed the RT-PCR reads in MiXCR, keeping a single row per CDR3 protein. This sample has about 800,000 distinct CDR3 sequences; approximately 21% occur once, and the top ten carry 10%. Trimming cost V 3 bases and J 1 base; bases outside gene matches: 0. The CDR3 has 14 residues. Germline CDR1 is SGHRS and CDR2 is YFSETQ. Study results and caveats: Researchers suggested that each seasonal influenza vaccination recruits few new T cells.

The receptor was derived from a man between 45 and 60 years old who received an inactivated influenza vaccine. Source: PBMCs from blood, taken around 5 days after vaccination. The genes are TRBV5-1 and TRBJ2-2; 7 nucleotides align to TRBD1. CDR3 loop: CASSWDRNTGELFF. The CDR3 nucleotides read TGCGCCAGCAGCTGGGACAGGAACACCGGGGAGCTGTTTTTT.